This TCR beta chain was sequenced for a study of beta chain features in type 1 diabetes. Overall study: Sorted cells from all samples, numbering 107,917,701, were examined.

Notes on the study in general: Naive, central memory and Treg TCRB repertoires appeared more alike in patients than in healthy donors.

J gave up 3 bases and V 2 bases, and 11 bases lay outside the gene matches. This CDR3 is built from 17 residues. From germline, CDR1 is KGHSH and CDR2 LQKENI. Expressed TCRB transcripts were sequenced, since all the RNA that had been isolated was reverse transcribed. The data were produced by immunoSEQ multiplex PCR, yet TCRdb's version contains in-frame clones alone and is incomplete. This table has under 400,000 clones, roughly 13% appearing once. As to this clone: The target antigen is unknown.

This clonotype originated in a man aged 18 to 30 in good health. The specimen was naive CD4+ T cells from blood. This chain links TRBV18 with TRBJ2-5; 8 nucleotides line up with TRBD2. CDR3 loop: CASSPIFQRGTKETQYF. Written as DNA, the CDR3 is TGTGCCAGCTCACCAATTTTCCAGCGGGGGACCAAAGAGACCCAGTACTTC.